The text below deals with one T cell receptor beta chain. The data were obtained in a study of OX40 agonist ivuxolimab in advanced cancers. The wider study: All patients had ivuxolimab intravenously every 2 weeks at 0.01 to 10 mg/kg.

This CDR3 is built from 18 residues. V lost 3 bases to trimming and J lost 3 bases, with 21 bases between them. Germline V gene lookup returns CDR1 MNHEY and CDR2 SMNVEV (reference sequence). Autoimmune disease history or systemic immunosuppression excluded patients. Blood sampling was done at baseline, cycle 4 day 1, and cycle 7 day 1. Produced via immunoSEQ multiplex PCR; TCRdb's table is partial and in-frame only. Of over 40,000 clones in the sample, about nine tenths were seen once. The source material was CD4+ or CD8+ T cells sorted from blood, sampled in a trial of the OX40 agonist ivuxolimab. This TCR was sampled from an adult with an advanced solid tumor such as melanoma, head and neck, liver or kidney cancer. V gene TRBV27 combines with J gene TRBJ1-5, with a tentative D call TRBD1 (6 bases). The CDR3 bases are TGTGCCAGCAGTTTGCAAGGGCCCAGGGGTATTATCAATCAGCCCCAGCATTTT. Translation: CASSLQGPRGIINQPQHF.